The clone carrying this TCR beta chain was recorded at least ten times. Its antigen is not known. This entry comes from a study of prognosis after radiotherapy for stage I lung cancer. Study summary: Operability status for all non-small cell lung cancer patients was recorded as medically inoperable. About seven of the patients had squamous cell carcinoma tumors, while roughly twelve had adenocarcinoma tumors. General study points: For the expanded TCR clones, whether they were tumor-specific was not determined. Reportedly, metastasis status was linked to differences in TRBV and TRBJ usage frequencies.

The study amplified the TCR beta CDR3 region from genomic DNA. This amplification was carried out by two rounds of multiplex PCR. First-round PCR employed TRBV- and TRBJ-specific primers for each gene. TCRdb independently ran MiXCR on the multiplex PCR reads; one entry per CDR3 protein. The sample lists about 31,000 distinct CDR3 sequences, around 43% occurring once. Material: PBMCs, obtained before or after stereotactic body radiation therapy (not recorded which). The source is a donor aged 50 or older with non-small cell lung cancer.

The CDR3: CASRKSRGLSYEQYF. CDR3 coding DNA: TGTGCCAGTAGAAAATCCAGGGGGCTATCATACGAGCAGTACTTC. The genes are TRBV19 and TRBJ2-7; 8 nucleotides match TRBD1. Unmatched junction bases numbered 11, after V lost 6 bases and J lost 4 bases. This CDR3 spans 15 amino acids. The germline CDR1 and CDR2 sequences are LNHDA and SQIVND (reference sequence).